This T cell receptor (beta chain) was recovered during a study of breast tumors, draining lymph nodes, adjacent tissues (TCRdb year 2016). For the study in its entirety: The study compared TCR beta repertoires across tumor, adjacent nontumor tissue and axillary lymph nodes from breast cancer patients. The study was designed to assess the relationships and possible T-cell exchange between tumor, surrounding tissue and draining lymph node repertoires in human breast cancer.

The table lists this clonotype with a count of one. Its recognized antigen is unknown. The input lacks base qualities; no much larger clone sits a single base away. One read is thin evidence. The germline V gene supplies CDR1 KGHSH and CDR2 LQKENI. V was cut back by 3 bases and J by 4 bases, leaving a gap of 1 base between them. The CDR3 sequence holds 12 residues, the cysteine and phenylalanine included. Only the CDR3 DNA stays, 36 bases, in frame from base 1. Sequencer: Illumina HiSeq 2000. Multiplex PCR amplification was used to generate the TCR beta chain libraries. High-throughput sequencing was used to analyze the amplified TCR beta chain products. TCRdb's own reprocessing of the public reads used fastp at Q25 and MiXCR and kept productive beta chains. When rows share a CDR3 protein, they turn into one entry using the most common DNA and genes. Recorded for this sample are 17,000 or so distinct CDR3 sequences; over 55% of them occurred a single time. About 20% of the sample lies in the top ten.

Overall results and qualifications from the work: A scenario in which most tumor T cells derive from the lymph node and then expand within tumor tissue was judged to be consistent with the data. Tumor and nontumor tissue repertoires were significantly more similar in luminal-like than in basal-like breast cancer. Tumor T-cell repertoires showed less diversity than lymph node repertoires and more diversity than nontumor tissue repertoires, and tumor T-cell repertoires showed preferential V and J gene usage. The conclusion that tumor T cells originate in lymph nodes was presented as consistent with a hypothesis rather than as directly demonstrated.

The adjacent samples were made up of nontumor breast tissue that surrounded the tumor. The chain joins TRBV18 to TRBJ1-6; the D gene remains uncertain. The sample taken for sequencing was tumor-adjacent breast tissue. The TCR originated in a female donor with breast cancer. Some clones in this sample may be carry-over from other donors' samples. The nucleotide sequence reads as follows: TGTGCCAGCTCACCGTATAATTCACCCCTCCACTTT. Its protein product is CASSPYNSPLHF.